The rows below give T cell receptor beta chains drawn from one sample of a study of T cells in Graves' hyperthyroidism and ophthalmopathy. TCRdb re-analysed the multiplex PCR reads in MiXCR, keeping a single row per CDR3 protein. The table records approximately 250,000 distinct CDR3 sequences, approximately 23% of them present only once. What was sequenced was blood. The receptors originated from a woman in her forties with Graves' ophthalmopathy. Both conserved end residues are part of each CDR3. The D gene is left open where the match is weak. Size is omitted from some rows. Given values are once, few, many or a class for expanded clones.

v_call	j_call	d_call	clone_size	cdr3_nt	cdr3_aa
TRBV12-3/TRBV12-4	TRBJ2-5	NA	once	TGTGCCAGCACGACTAACCCCGTTGCCCCGGAGACCCAGTACTTC	CASTTNPVAPETQYF
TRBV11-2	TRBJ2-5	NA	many	TGTGCCAGCAGCTTCACCGACCAAGAGACCCAGTACTTC	CASSFTDQETQYF
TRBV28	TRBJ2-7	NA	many	TGTGCCAGCAGTTTGGTCTACTACGAGCAGTACTTC	CASSLVYYEQYF
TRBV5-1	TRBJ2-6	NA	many	TGCGCCAGCAGCTCGGGACATAGCTCTGGGGCCAACGTCCTGACTTTC	CASSSGHSSGANVLTF
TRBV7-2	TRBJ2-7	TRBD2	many	TGTGCCAGCAGCTTAGCGACTAGCAAGAACGAGCAGTACTTC	CASSLATSKNEQYF
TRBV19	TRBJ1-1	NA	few	TGTGCCAGTAGTATGTTTGGCAGGGGGAACACTGAAGCTTTCTTT	CASSMFGRGNTEAFF
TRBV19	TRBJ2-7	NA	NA	TGTGCCAGTAGTATTCGCTTATCTTACGAGCAGTACTTC	CASSIRLSYEQYF
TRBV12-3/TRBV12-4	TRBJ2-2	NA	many	TGTGCCAGCACCCCGTTGGGCACCGGGGAGCTGTTTTTT	CASTPLGTGELFF
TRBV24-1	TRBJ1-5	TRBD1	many	TGTGCCACCAGTGCCTCGACAGGGGCGCGGCCCCAGCATTTT	CATSASTGARPQHF
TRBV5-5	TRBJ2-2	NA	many	TGTGCCAGCAGCTTCATGAACACCGGGGAGCTGTTTTTT	CASSFMNTGELFF
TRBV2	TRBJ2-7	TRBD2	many	TGTGCCAGCAGGTCCGGGACTAGCGACCACGAGCAGTACTTC	CASRSGTSDHEQYF
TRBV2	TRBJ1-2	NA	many	TGTGCCAGCAGCGGAACGGGGGGCCAGCCTAACTATGGCTACACCTTC	CASSGTGGQPNYGYTF
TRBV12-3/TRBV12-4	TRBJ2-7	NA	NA	TGTGCCAGCAGTCCCTCCAGGAGCTCCTACGAGCAGTACTTC	CASSPSRSSYEQYF
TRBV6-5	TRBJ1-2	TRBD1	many	TGTGCCAGCAGTTTTTCGACAGGGAGGAATTATGGCTACACCTTC	CASSFSTGRNYGYTF
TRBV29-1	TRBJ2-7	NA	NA	TGCAGCGTTCGCGGTCGCGGGAACGAGCAGTACTTC	CSVRGRGNEQYF
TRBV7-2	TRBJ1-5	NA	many	TGTGCCAGCAGCCCCCGGGACAATAGCAATCAGCCCCAGCATTTT	CASSPRDNSNQPQHF
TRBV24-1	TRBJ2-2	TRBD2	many	TGTGCCACCAGTGACGTCCTACTAGCGGGAGGTTCAACCGGGGAGCTGTTTTTT	CATSDVLLAGGSTGELFF
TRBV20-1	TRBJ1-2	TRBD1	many	TGCAGTGCTAGTCGAGGGGGCGGGAGGTCCTATGGCTACACCTTC	CSASRGGGRSYGYTF
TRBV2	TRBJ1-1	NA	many	TGTGCCAGCAGTACTCCGACAGGTGGAATGAACACTGAAGCTTTCTTT	CASSTPTGGMNTEAFF
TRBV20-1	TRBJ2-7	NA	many	TGCAGTGCTAGTCCATCCCTCTTCAGGGGTCACTCCTACGAGCAGTACTTC	CSASPSLFRGHSYEQYF
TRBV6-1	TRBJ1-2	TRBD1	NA	TGTGCCAGCAGGCGACAGGGGCCTTCCGTGGGCTACACCTTC	CASRRQGPSVGYTF
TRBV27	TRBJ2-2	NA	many	TGTGCCAGCAAATCGAGGACCCGCCCGCCTTACACCGGGGAGCTGTTTTTT	CASKSRTRPPYTGELFF
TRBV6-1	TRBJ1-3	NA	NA	TGTGCCAGCAGCCCAAATCACCCAGGTGGTTCTGGAAACACCATATATTTT	CASSPNHPGGSGNTIYF
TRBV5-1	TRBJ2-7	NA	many	TGCGCCAGCAGCTCCTCCGCAGGGAGTTACGAGCAGTACTTC	CASSSSAGSYEQYF
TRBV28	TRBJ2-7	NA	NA	TGTGCCAGCACAGCTTCCTACGAGCAGTACTTC	CASTASYEQYF
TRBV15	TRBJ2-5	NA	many	TGTGCCACCAGCAGAGATGCCGGGATTAAGACCCAGTACTTC	CATSRDAGIKTQYF
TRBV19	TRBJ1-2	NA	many	TGTGCCAGTAGTATAAAGGGGATGATAAGTGGCTACACCTTC	CASSIKGMISGYTF
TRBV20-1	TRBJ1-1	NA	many	TGCAGTGCTGAAGCGAGGGTAGGATTGGGAAACACTGAAGCTTTCTTT	CSAEARVGLGNTEAFF
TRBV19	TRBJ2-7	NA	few	TGTGCCAGTAGTATGTGGGGGGACCAGCACTCCTACGAGCAGTACTTC	CASSMWGDQHSYEQYF
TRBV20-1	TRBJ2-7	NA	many	TGCAGTGCTAAGACGAATGCCTACGAGCAGTACTTC	CSAKTNAYEQYF
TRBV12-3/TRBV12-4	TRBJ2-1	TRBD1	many	TGTGCCAGCAGTTTCCGTCAGGGGGTTAGTAATGAGCAGTTCTTC	CASSFRQGVSNEQFF
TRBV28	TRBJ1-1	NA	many	TGTGCCAGCAGTCCCTTGAGACAGAGGAACACTGAAGCTTTCTTT	CASSPLRQRNTEAFF
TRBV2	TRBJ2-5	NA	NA	TGTGCCAGCAGGGCTGGGGGAGCTGAGACCCAGTACTTC	CASRAGGAETQYF
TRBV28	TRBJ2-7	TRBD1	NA	TGTGCCAGCAGTAATCAGGGGGAGCTCGAGCAGTACTTC	CASSNQGELEQYF
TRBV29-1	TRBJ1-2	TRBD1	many	TGCAGCGTCCAAGGTACGGACAGGGCGCTTAACTATGGCTACACCTTC	CSVQGTDRALNYGYTF
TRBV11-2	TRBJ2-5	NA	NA	TGTGCCAGCAGCTTCGGACTTAAAGAGACCCAGTACTTC	CASSFGLKETQYF
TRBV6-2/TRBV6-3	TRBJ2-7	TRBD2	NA	TGTGCCAGCAGTTACTCGAGACTAGCGGGATTCATGACGGACGAGCAGTACTTC	CASSYSRLAGFMTDEQYF
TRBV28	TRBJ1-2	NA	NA	TGTGCCAGCAGTTGGCCCTACTATGGCTACACCTTC	CASSWPYYGYTF
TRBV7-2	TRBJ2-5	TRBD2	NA	TGTGCCAGAAGCTTGGGTCTAGCGGAAGAGACCCAGTACTTC	CARSLGLAEETQYF
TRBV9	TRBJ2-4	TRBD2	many	TGTGCCAGCAGCTCAGGACTAGCGGGAGGGCCGGGCATTCAGTACTTC	CASSSGLAGGPGIQYF
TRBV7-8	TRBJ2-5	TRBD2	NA	TGTGCCAGCAGCTTAGGGCTAGCGGGAGGGTTGGAGACCCAGTACTTC	CASSLGLAGGLETQYF
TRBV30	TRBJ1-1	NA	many	TGTGCCTGGAGTAGGATGAACACTGAAGCTTTCTTT	CAWSRMNTEAFF
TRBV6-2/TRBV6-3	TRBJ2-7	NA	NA	TGTGCCAGCAGTTATCTGGGTACCTACGAGCAGTACTTC	CASSYLGTYEQYF
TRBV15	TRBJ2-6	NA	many	TGTGCCACCAGCAGACAGGGACAAGGAAGAGCTGGGGCCAACGTCCTGACTTTC	CATSRQGQGRAGANVLTF
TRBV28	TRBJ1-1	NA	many	TGTGCCAGCAGTTTGGTTGGGGGCCCTAACACTGAAGCTTTCTTT	CASSLVGGPNTEAFF
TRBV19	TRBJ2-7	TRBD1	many	TGTGCCAGTAGTATGAGTGGGACAGGTGACCCCTACGAGCAGTACTTC	CASSMSGTGDPYEQYF
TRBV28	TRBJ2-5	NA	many	TGTGCCAGCAGTTTGGACGGCAGCCAAGAGACCCAGTACTTC	CASSLDGSQETQYF
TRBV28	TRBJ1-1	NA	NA	TGTGCCAGCAGTCCCACACCAGGGGTTGCGGAAGCTTTCTTT	CASSPTPGVAEAFF
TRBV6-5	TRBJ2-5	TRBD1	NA	TGTGCCAGCAGTTACCAGACAGGGTTGGGAGAGACCCAGTACTTC	CASSYQTGLGETQYF
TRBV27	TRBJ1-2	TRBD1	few	TGTGCCAGCAGTTTGGGGGGACAGATCCCTAACTATGGCTACACCTTC	CASSLGGQIPNYGYTF
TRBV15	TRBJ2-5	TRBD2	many	TGTGCCACCAGCAGAGATAGTTCGCTAGCGGGAGGAGACGAGGCCCAGTACTTC	CATSRDSSLAGGDEAQYF
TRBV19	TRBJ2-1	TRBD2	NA	TGTGCCAGTAGTCCCGGGACTAGCGGGAGTGGGAGGTCCTACAATGAGCAGTTCTTC	CASSPGTSGSGRSYNEQFF
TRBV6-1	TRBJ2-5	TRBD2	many	TGTGCCAGCAGTGAATTTTCTGGGGCTAGCGGCAAAGAGACCCAGTACTTC	CASSEFSGASGKETQYF
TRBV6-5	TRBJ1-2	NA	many	TGTGCCAGCAGGGGGCGGAGGAAACTTAACTATGGCTACACCTTC	CASRGRRKLNYGYTF
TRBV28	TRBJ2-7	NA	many	TGTGCCAGCAGTCCCCGTGGGGGCTCCCTACCCTACGAGCAGTACTTC	CASSPRGGSLPYEQYF